Below, 8 T cell receptor beta chains from the same sample are listed, as sequenced in a study of cytomegalovirus exposure and HLA in healthy donors. Amplification used 60 Vbeta primers and 13 Jbeta primers. Produced via immunoSEQ multiplex PCR; TCRdb's table is partial and in-frame only. This sample has 150,000 to 200,000 clones, with more than 65% found just once. Sequencing used PBMCs. Every receptor here comes from a middle-aged woman in good health and CMV-seropositive.

Worth noting for this clone: Mismatch with germline at one junction end may stem from a read error. V and J are TRBV5-1 and TRBJ1-2; D not certain. The CDR3 contains 13 residues. Germline loops: CDR1 SGHRS, CDR2 YFSETQ. This chain's CDR3 is CASSPGVNYGYPF. The CDR3 coding sequence is TGCGCCAGCAGCCCCGGGGTCAACTATGGCTACCCCTTC.

V and J are TRBV5-1 and TRBJ2-2; 8 bases align to TRBD1. Germline lookup yields CDR1 SGHRS and CDR2 YFSETQ. CDR3 size: 14 residues. After removal of 1 base from V and 7 bases from J, the junction contained 3 bases not matched to a gene. The CDR3 spells CASSLQGASGELFF. The CDR3 DNA sequence: TGCGCCAGCAGCTTGCAGGGGGCTAGCGGGGAGCTGTTTTTT.

The CDR3 is CASSPLGTGVIDEQYF. CDR3 coding DNA: TGTGCCAGCTCACCGTTAGGGACAGGGGTTATAGACGAGCAGTACTTC. The J gene is TRBJ2-7, the V gene TRBV18; 10 bases agree with TRBD1. The CDR3 length is 16 residues. Germline assignment: CDR1 KGHSH and CDR2 LQKENI. The trim removed 3 bases at V and 5 bases at J, leaving 10 bases unmatched.

The J gene is TRBJ1-2, the V gene TRBV9, with a possible D match to TRBD1 (5 bases). Germline CDR1 and CDR2: SGDLS and YYNGEE. The CDR3 is 16 residues long. V was clipped by 3 bases and J by 3 bases, with 18 bases between them. In DNA form, the CDR3 reads TGTGCCAGCAGCGCCGCCCTGGGGCTACAAGACTATGGCTACACCTTC. Translating gives CASSAALGLQDYGYTF.

The sample holds a few counts of this clone. The V and J genes are TRBV7-6 and TRBJ2-7; TRBD1 matches 10 bases. The CDR3 extends over 15 amino acids. CDR1 SGHVS and CDR2 FNYEAQ come from the germline V gene. Trimming removed 5 bases from V and 4 bases from J; junction bases left unmatched: 8. CDR3 nucleotide sequence: TGTGCCAGCAGCCCCCAGACAGGGGGCTTTTACGAGCAGTACTTC. Encoded protein: CASSPQTGGFYEQYF.

The V and J genes are TRBV4-1 and TRBJ1-6; no definite D call. Trimming pared 1 base from V and 11 bases from J, leaving 12 bases between. Germline CDR1 MGHRA, CDR2 YSYEKL. CDR3 size: 14 residues. The CDR3 reads CASSQAPARAPLHF. DNA of the CDR3: TGCGCCAGCAGCCAAGCCCCCGCGCGGGCACCCCTCCACTTT.

On this clone itself: At one boundary the junction diverges from the germline segment, which might be a read error. This chain links TRBV7-2 with TRBJ1-2, with 10 bases fitting TRBD1. The CDR3 is 15 residues long. CDR1 SGHTA and CDR2 FQGNSA come from the germline V gene. The chain's CDR3 is CASTQSVGTGVGYPF. For the CDR3, the DNA is TGTGCCAGCACCCAATCGGTCGGGACAGGGGTAGGCTACCCCTTC.

On this clone: Other DNA sequences in the same sample also yield this CDR3. This chain joins TRBV7-2 and TRBJ2-1; D is undetermined. Germline CDR1 reads SGHTA; CDR2 reads FQGNSA. V was pared by 8 bases and J by 6 bases, with 8 bases between. The CDR3 runs to 11 residues. CDR3 sequence reads: CASGQFNEQFF. The CDR3 DNA is TGTGCCAGCGGCCAATTCAATGAGCAGTTCTTC.